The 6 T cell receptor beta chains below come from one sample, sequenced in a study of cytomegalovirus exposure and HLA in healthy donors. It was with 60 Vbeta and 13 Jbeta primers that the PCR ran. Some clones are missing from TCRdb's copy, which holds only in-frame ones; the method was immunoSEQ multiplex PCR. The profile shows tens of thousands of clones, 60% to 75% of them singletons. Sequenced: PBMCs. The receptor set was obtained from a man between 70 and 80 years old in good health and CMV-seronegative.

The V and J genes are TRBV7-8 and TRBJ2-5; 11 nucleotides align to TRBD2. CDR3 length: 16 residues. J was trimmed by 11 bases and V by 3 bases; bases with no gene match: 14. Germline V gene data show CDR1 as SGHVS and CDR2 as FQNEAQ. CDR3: CASSLTSGNIVGEQYF. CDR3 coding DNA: TGTGCCAGCAGCTTGACTAGCGGGAACATAGTTGGGGAGCAGTACTTC.

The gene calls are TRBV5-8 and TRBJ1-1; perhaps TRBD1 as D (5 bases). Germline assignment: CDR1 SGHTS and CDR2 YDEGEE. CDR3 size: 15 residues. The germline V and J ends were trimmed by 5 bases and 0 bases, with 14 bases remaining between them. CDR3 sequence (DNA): TGTGCCAGCAGACGCGGTGGGGGGTTGAACACTGAAGCTTTCTTT. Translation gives CASRRGGGLNTEAFF.

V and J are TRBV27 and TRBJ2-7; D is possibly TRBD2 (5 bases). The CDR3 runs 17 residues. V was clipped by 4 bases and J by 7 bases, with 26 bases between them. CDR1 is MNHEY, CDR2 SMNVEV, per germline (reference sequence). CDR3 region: CASSSRFSTSDFREQYF. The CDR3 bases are TGTGCCAGCAGTTCGAGATTTAGCACCTCGGACTTTCGAGAGCAGTACTTC.

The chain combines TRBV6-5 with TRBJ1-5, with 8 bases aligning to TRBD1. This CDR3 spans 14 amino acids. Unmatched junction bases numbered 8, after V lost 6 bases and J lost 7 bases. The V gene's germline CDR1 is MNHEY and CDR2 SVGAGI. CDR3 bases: TGTGCCAGCAGCAAGACAGGGGTGGGACAGCCCCAGCATTTT. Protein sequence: CASSKTGVGQPQHF.

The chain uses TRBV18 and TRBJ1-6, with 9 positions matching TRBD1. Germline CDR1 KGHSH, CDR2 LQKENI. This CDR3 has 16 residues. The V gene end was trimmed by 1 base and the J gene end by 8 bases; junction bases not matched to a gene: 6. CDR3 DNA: TGTGCCAGCTCACCACTACCGGGACAGGGAGATTCACCCCTCCACTTT. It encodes CASSPLPGQGDSPLHF.

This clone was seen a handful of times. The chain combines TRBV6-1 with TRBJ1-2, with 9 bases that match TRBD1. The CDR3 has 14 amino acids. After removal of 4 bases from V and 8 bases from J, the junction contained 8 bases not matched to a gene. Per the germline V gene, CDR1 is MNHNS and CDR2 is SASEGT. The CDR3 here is CASSAQTGGEGYTF. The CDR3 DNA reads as TGTGCCAGCAGTGCCCAGACAGGGGGTGAGGGCTACACCTTC.